The 22 T cell receptor beta chains in this list originate from one sample, sequenced in a study of T cell clonality in common variable immunodeficiency. Data came from immunoSEQ multiplex PCR; TCRdb stores just in-frame clones and leaves some out. Listed are about 7,800 clones; approximately 3.7% falls within the top ten. Findings and caveats of the study: Reportedly, TCR beta sequences from common variable immunodeficiency showed fewer deletions and N-nucleotide insertions.

These TCRs are of unknown antigen specificity. The sequencing input was peripheral blood mononuclear cells. Source of these receptors: a human donor with common variable immunodeficiency.

Concerning this clone itself: The sequence runs out 3 residues before the end of the CDR3; the remainder is reconstructed from the germline J gene. The rearrangement links TRBV30 to TRBJ2-7, with a possible D match to TRBD1 (6 bases). V was clipped by 1 base and J by 4 bases, with 8 bases between them. The CDR3 is 12 amino acids. Germline V gene lookup returns CDR1 GTSNPN and CDR2 SVGIG (reference sequence). Incomplete CDR3 DNA: TGTGCCTGGAGTGGGACAGCATACGAG. Encoded protein: CAWSGTAYE. The entire CDR3 protein is CAWSGTAYEQYF.

For this clone: The sequence runs out 3 residues before the end of the CDR3; the remainder is reconstructed from the germline J gene. The chain uses TRBV19 and TRBJ2-7, with 8 bases identical to TRBD1. Unmatched junction bases numbered 2, after V lost 1 base and J lost 3 bases. There are 14 residues in the CDR3. Looked up from germline, CDR1 is LNHDA and CDR2 is SQIVND (reference sequence). The CDR3 region is CASSIVQGGYEQYF. The sequenced CDR3 bases are TGTGCCAGTAGTATAGTACAGGGGGGCTACGAG.

Points on this clone: The CDR3 extends 3 residues past the end of the read, so its final part is completed from the germline J gene. The rearrangement uses TRBV30 and TRBJ2-2; 15 nucleotides agree with TRBD2. Germline V lookup: CDR1 GTSNPN, CDR2 SVGIG (reference sequence). J was trimmed by 2 bases and V by 5 bases; bases with no gene match: 3. The CDR3 covers 16 residues. The CDR3 reads CAWGLAGGPNTGELFF. The DNA read from the CDR3 is TGTGCCTGGGGACTAGCGGGAGGGCCAAACACCGGGGAG.

This clone is deemed medium-sized by its frequency. Coverage ceases 3 residues before the CDR3 finishes, and the germline J gene fills in the end. This chain joins TRBV5-1 and TRBJ2-7, with a weak D call TRBD1 (6 bases). In germline, CDR1 is SGHRS, CDR2 YFSETQ. The CDR3 has 14 amino acids. V shed 0 bases and J shed 2 bases, with 9 bases lying between them. The CDR3 bases that were read are TGCGCCAGCAGCTTGGAACAGGGCCCCTACGAG. Translating it yields CASSLEQGPYE. The complete CDR3 protein is CASSLEQGPYEQYF.

CDR3 bases read: TGTGCCAGCAGCTTAGACCTAACAGAGACC. This sequence encodes CASSLDLTET. The full CDR3 protein reads CASSLDLTETQYF. This chain connects TRBV7-9 to TRBJ2-5, with no clear D. The CDR3 end falls 3 residues outside the read, so it is completed with the germline J gene. V shed 1 base and J shed 4 bases, with 7 bases lying between them. CDR3 length equals 13 residues. Germline V gene lookup returns CDR1 SEHNR and CDR2 FQNEAQ (reference sequence).

A word on this clone: The CDR3 goes on 3 residues after the read ends, and that part is filled in from the germline J gene. The V and J genes are TRBV7-2 and TRBJ2-5; 9 bases line up with TRBD1. Germline assignment: CDR1 SGHTA and CDR2 FQGNSA. The CDR3 loop spans 13 amino acids. V lost 8 bases to trimming and J lost 5 bases; unmatched junction nucleotides: 6. The CDR3 is CASAGTGQETQYF. Incomplete CDR3 DNA: TGTGCCAGCGCCGGGACAGGGCAGGAGACC. Drawing the rest from reference TRBV7-2 and TRBJ2-5, the complete variable domain is GAGVSQSPSNKVTEKGKDVELRCDPISGHTALYWYRQSLGQGLEFLIYFQGNSAPDKSGLPSDRFSAERTGGSVSTLTIQRTQQEDSAVYLCASAGTGQETQYFGPGTRLLVL.

This clone shows up as medium-sized by frequency. The read ends 3 residues early relative to the CDR3; the germline J gene fills the gap. The chain is built from TRBV5-1 and TRBJ2-5; TRBD2 matches 9 bases. The V and J ends lost 5 bases and 3 bases, in that order; junction bases with no gene match: 2. The CDR3 sequence is 13 residues long. Looked up from germline, CDR1 is SGHRS and CDR2 is YFSETQ. The sequenced CDR3 bases are TGCGCCAGCAGTTGGACTAGCGAAGAGACC. Its translation: CASSWTSEET. The full CDR3 reads CASSWTSEETQYF.

In regard to this clone: The CDR3 extends 3 residues past the end of the read, so its final part is completed from the germline J gene. This chain links TRBV7-9 with TRBJ2-1; possible D gene TRBD2, 5 bases. The V gene lost 7 bases and the J gene lost 0 bases, with 13 bases spanning the gap. The CDR3 is 15 residues long. The germline gives CDR1 SEHNR, CDR2 FQNEAQ (reference sequence). This chain's CDR3 is CASIEDSSSYNEQFF. Incomplete CDR3 DNA: TGTGCCAGCATCGAGGACTCGAGCTCCTACAATGAG.

Points on this clone: The read halts 3 residues ahead of the CDR3 end, with the missing end drawn from the germline J gene. This sequence joins TRBV7-7 and TRBJ2-1; TRBD2 matches 7 bases. Unmatched junction bases numbered 9, after V lost 2 bases and J lost 8 bases. This CDR3 region has 15 residues. Germline CDR1 and CDR2: SSHAT and FNYEAQ (reference sequence). The CDR3 bases that were read are TGTGCCAGCAGCTTACGTGGCGGGAGCGATGATGAG. Protein: CASSLRGGSDDE. The complete CDR3 protein is CASSLRGGSDDEQFF.

The covered CDR3 bases are TGCAGTGCTGCCGGACAGGGAGGCAAAGAGACC. Its protein is CSAAGQGGKET. From start to end, the CDR3 is CSAAGQGGKETQYF. The chain recombines TRBV20-1 with TRBJ2-5; 8 nucleotides agree with TRBD1. The read terminates 3 residues before the CDR3 end, so the remaining end is supplied by the germline J gene. This CDR3 is built from 14 residues. Trimming removed 5 bases from V and 3 bases from J; junction bases left unmatched: 8. Germline V gives CDR1 DFQATT, CDR2 SNEGSKA (reference sequence).

This clone is labeled medium-sized based on frequency. The read finishes 3 residues shy of the CDR3 end, and the germline J gene is used to complete it. This chain links TRBV30 with TRBJ1-1, with a tentative D call TRBD1 (6 bases). Trimming took off 0 bases at V and 5 bases at J, with 16 bases between the two ends. CDR3 length: 15 residues. From germline, CDR1 is GTSNPN and CDR2 SVGIG (reference sequence). The CDR3 protein is CAWSVGAGEGTEAFF. CDR3 bases read: TGTGCCTGGAGTGTAGGGGCAGGGGAAGGGACTGAA.

In regard to this clone: The read falls 3 residues short of the CDR3 end, and the missing part is taken from the germline J gene. This chain uses TRBV20-1 with TRBJ1-5; tentative D call: TRBD1 (6 bases). This CDR3 is built from 13 residues. V lost 3 bases, J lost 5 bases, and 11 bases lay in between. Germline assignment: CDR1 DFQATT and CDR2 SNEGSKA (reference sequence). Here the CDR3 reads CSASNRDHQPQHF. The sequenced CDR3 bases are TGCAGTGCTAGTAACAGGGATCATCAGCCC.

A remark on this clone: A junction boundary mismatches the germline segment, possibly from a read error. The CDR3 end lies 3 residues beyond the end of the read and is filled in from the germline J gene. V gene TRBV7-7 combines with J gene TRBJ2-5; D possibly corresponds to TRBD2 (5 bases). Per germline, CDR1 SSHAT and CDR2 FNYEAQ (reference sequence). The CDR3 has 13 amino acids. CDR3 residues: CASSPGEQETQYF. The sequenced part of the CDR3 DNA is TGTGCTAGCAGCCCCGGGGAGCAAGAGACC.

The CDR3 sequence is CASNLGQGYYGYTF. The covered CDR3 bases are TGTGCCAGTAACCTGGGACAGGGGTACTATGGC. The rearrangement uses TRBV19 and TRBJ1-2; TRBD1 agrees at 10 bases. The DNA ends 3 residues before the CDR3 does, and the rest of the CDR3 is filled in from the germline J gene. J gave up 3 bases and V 7 bases, and 5 bases lay outside the gene matches. This CDR3 has 14 amino acids. Germline V gene data show CDR1 as LNHDA and CDR2 as SQIVND (reference sequence).

To note about this clone: The CDR3 is cut off 3 residues early in the read; its end comes from the germline J gene. The chain carries TRBV7-6 and TRBJ2-7; D might be TRBD1 (6 bases). The CDR3 has 13 amino acids. The V gene's germline CDR1 is SGHVS and CDR2 FNYEAQ. V gave up 2 bases and J gave up 3 bases, with 8 bases separating them. CDR3 amino acids: CASSLTGLYEQYF. The sequenced CDR3 bases are TGTGCCAGCAGCTTAACAGGGCTCTACGAG.

A remark on this clone: The sequenced fragment ends 3 residues before the CDR3 boundary, so the rest is inferred from the germline J gene. V and J are TRBV6-2 or TRBV6-3 and TRBJ1-1; a possible D gene is TRBD1 (5 bases). Trimming left V 7 bases short and J 2 bases short, with 14 bases between. The CDR3 consists of 14 residues. Germline assignment: CDR1 MNHEY and CDR2 SVGEGT. The sequenced CDR3 bases are TGTGCCAGCAAAAGGGGCCTCCGAAACACTGAA. Translated, it gives CASKRGLRNTE. The complete CDR3 protein is CASKRGLRNTEAFF.

As regards this clone: Read data end 3 residues before the CDR3 end; the end is taken from the germline J gene. The V and J genes are TRBV19 and TRBJ2-3; 7 bases align to TRBD1. Trimming removed 6 bases from V and 3 bases from J; junction bases left unmatched: 9. The CDR3 totals 15 residues. CDR1 and CDR2 from the germline V gene are LNHDA and SQIVND (reference sequence). CDR3 DNA (partial): TGTGCCAGTAGGCTGACAGGGAAGCTGACAGATACG. This sequence encodes CASRLTGKLTDT. The complete CDR3 sequence is CASRLTGKLTDTQYF.

With respect to this clone: The read comes to an end 3 residues before the CDR3 does, leaving the germline J gene to fill in the end. This sequence joins TRBV19 and TRBJ2-7; 9 bases align to TRBD1. The CDR3 runs to 15 residues. CDR1 is LNHDA, CDR2 SQIVND, per germline (reference sequence). V was clipped by 1 base and J by 2 bases; unmatched bases: 3. CDR3 sequence reads: CASSIVGTGTYEQYF. CDR3 DNA (partial): TGTGCCAGTAGTATAGTCGGGACAGGGACCTACGAG.

In the case of this clone: From the germline J gene comes the end of the CDR3, since the read stops 3 residues before it. This chain connects TRBV6-1 to TRBJ1-5; D unclear. The CDR3 extends over 15 amino acids. Per germline, CDR1 MNHNS and CDR2 SASEGT. V dropped 0 bases and J dropped 5 bases, with 11 bases sitting between them. Incomplete CDR3 DNA: TGTGCCAGCAGTGAAGCGCGGTCCTCCTATCAGCCC. This codes for CASSEARSSYQP. The complete CDR3 protein is CASSEARSSYQPQHF.

This clone registers medium-sized by frequency. The CDR3 is CASSLGQGNQPQHF. Partial CDR3 DNA: TGTGCCAGCAGCCTCGGACAGGGCAATCAGCCC. The chain couples TRBV3-1 (or the pseudogene TRBV3-2) to TRBJ1-5; 7 nucleotides line up with TRBD1. The read finishes 3 residues shy of the CDR3 end, and the germline J gene is used to complete it. The J segment lost 2 bases and the V segment lost 4 bases, leaving 2 bases of the junction unmatched. The CDR3 spans 14 residues. Germline CDR1 and CDR2: LGHDT and YNNKEL (reference sequence).

Details on this clone: Coverage ceases 3 residues before the CDR3 finishes, and the germline J gene fills in the end. The V call is TRBV7-6, the J call TRBJ2-7; 7 nucleotides agree with TRBD2. The V and J ends lost 5 bases and 0 bases, in that order; junction bases with no gene match: 7. CDR3 length equals 15 residues. Germline V CDR1 and CDR2: SGHVS, FNYEAQ. The CDR3 here is CASSQSSGDSYEQYF. The part of the CDR3 DNA that was read is TGTGCCAGCAGCCAATCAAGCGGGGACTCCTACGAG.

Worth noting for this clone: The CDR3 goes on 3 residues after the read ends, and that part is filled in from the germline J gene. The rearrangement links TRBV19 to TRBJ1-2; D is unclear. V lost 1 base to trimming and J lost 5 bases, with 14 bases between them. This CDR3 is 15 amino acids long. Germline loops: CDR1 LNHDA, CDR2 SQIVND (reference sequence). CDR3 bases read: TGTGCCAGTAGTATAGCGTCGAAGGGCGCGTATGGC. Translation gives CASSIASKGAYG. In full, the CDR3 reads CASSIASKGAYGYTF.